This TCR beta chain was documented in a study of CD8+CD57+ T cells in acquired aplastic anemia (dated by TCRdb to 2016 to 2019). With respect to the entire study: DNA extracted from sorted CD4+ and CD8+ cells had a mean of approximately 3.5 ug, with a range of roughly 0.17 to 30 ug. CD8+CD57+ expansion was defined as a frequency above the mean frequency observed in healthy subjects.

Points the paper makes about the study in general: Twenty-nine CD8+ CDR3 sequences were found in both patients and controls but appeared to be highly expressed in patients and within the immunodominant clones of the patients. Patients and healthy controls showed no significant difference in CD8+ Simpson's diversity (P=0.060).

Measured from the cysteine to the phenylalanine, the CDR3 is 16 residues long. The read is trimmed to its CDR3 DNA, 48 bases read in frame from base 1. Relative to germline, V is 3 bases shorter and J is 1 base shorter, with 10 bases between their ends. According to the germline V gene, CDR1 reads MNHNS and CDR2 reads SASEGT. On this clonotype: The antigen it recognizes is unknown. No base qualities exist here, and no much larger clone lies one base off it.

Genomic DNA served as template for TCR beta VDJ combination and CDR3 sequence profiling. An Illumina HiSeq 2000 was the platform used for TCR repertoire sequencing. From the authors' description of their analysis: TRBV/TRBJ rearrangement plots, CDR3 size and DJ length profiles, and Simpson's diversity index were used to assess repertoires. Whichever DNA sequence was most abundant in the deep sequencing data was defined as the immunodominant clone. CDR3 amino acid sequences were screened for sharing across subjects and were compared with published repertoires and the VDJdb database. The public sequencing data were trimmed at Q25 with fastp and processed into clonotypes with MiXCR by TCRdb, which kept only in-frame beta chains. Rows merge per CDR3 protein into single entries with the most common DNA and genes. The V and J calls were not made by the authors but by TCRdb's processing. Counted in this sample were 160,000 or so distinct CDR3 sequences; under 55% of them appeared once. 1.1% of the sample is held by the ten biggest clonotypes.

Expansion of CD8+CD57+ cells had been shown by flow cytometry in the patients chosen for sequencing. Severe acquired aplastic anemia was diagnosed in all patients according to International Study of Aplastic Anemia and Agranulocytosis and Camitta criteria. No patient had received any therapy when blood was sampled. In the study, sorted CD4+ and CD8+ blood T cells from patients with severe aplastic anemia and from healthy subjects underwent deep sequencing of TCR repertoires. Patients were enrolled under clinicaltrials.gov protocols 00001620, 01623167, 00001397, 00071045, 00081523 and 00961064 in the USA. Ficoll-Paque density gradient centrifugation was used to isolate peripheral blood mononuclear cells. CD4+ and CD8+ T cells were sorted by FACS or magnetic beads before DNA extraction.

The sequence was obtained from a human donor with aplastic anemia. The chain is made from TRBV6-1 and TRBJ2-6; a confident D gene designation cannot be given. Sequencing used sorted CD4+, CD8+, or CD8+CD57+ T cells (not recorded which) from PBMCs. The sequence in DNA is TGTGCCAGCAGTGAGTACACCCTTTCTGGGGCCAACGTCCTGACTTTC. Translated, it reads CASSEYTLSGANVLTF.